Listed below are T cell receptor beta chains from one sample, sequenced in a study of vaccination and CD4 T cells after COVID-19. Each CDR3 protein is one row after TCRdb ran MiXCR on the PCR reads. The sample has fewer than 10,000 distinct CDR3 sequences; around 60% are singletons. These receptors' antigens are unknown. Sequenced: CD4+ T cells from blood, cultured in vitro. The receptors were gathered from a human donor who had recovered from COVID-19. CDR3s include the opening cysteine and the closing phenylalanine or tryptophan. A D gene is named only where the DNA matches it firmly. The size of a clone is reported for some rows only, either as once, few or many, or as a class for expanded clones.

cdr3_nt: TGTGCCAGCAGCTTCCGGGCGCTGGCCAATTCACCCCTCCACTTT
cdr3_aa: CASSFRALANSPLHF
v_call: TRBV11-2
clone_size: few
j_call: TRBJ1-6
d_call: -

cdr3_nt: TGTGCCTGGATAGGGGGGCCAGGGGTGAACACTGAAGCTTTCTTT
cdr3_aa: CAWIGGPGVNTEAFF
v_call: TRBV30
clone_size: -
j_call: TRBJ1-1
d_call: -

cdr3_nt: TGTGCCAGCAGAGAGGATTCAACCTATAATCAGCCCCAGCATTTT
cdr3_aa: CASREDSTYNQPQHF
v_call: TRBV27
clone_size: -
j_call: TRBJ1-5
d_call: -

cdr3_nt: TGTGCCAGCAGCTTAGAGATTTTCTATGGCTACACCTTC
cdr3_aa: CASSLEIFYGYTF
v_call: TRBV7-8
clone_size: -
j_call: TRBJ1-2
d_call: -

cdr3_nt: TGTGCCAGCAGCTTAGCGTTTAGCGGGAGGGGGTTTAGGTACAATGAGCAGTTCTTC
cdr3_aa: CASSLAFSGRGFRYNEQFF
v_call: TRBV7-8
clone_size: few
j_call: TRBJ2-1
d_call: TRBD2

cdr3_nt: TGTGCCAGCAGCCACACTAGAGGCGAGCAGTACTTC
cdr3_aa: CASSHTRGEQYF
v_call: TRBV11-2
clone_size: -
j_call: TRBJ2-7
d_call: -

cdr3_nt: TGTGCCAGCAGTGAATTGTTGTACAAGGCGAGCCGATCTAACTATGGCTACACCTTC
cdr3_aa: CASSELLYKASRSNYGYTF
v_call: TRBV6-1
clone_size: few
j_call: TRBJ1-2
d_call: -

cdr3_nt: TGTGCCAGCAGCCAGACCCCCAGGTCCGGGTATGATGGCTACACCTTC
cdr3_aa: CASSQTPRSGYDGYTF
v_call: TRBV4-2
clone_size: -
j_call: TRBJ1-2
d_call: -

cdr3_nt: TGCAGTGCTAGAGATGGAAACAGGGCGGGGTATGGCTACACCTTC
cdr3_aa: CSARDGNRAGYGYTF
v_call: TRBV20-1
clone_size: few
j_call: TRBJ1-2
d_call: -

cdr3_nt: TGCAGTGGGGTTTCGGCGGGGAACACAGATACGCAGTATTTT
cdr3_aa: CSGVSAGNTDTQYF
v_call: TRBV20-1
clone_size: -
j_call: TRBJ2-3
d_call: -

cdr3_nt: TGTGCCAGCAGTAACCCAAGGACAGGGGCCGTGACAGATACGCAGTATTTT
cdr3_aa: CASSNPRTGAVTDTQYF
v_call: TRBV6-2/TRBV6-3
clone_size: -
j_call: TRBJ2-3
d_call: TRBD1

cdr3_nt: TGTGCCAGCCGCCGAGGACAGGGGGCCTATAATTCACCCCTCCACTTT
cdr3_aa: CASRRGQGAYNSPLHF
v_call: TRBV6-2/TRBV6-3
clone_size: -
j_call: TRBJ1-6
d_call: TRBD1

cdr3_nt: TGTGCCAGCAGTGAAGGGGCGACGGTCTATGGCTACACCTTC
cdr3_aa: CASSEGATVYGYTF
v_call: TRBV6-1
clone_size: -
j_call: TRBJ1-2
d_call: -

cdr3_nt: TGCAGTGGGCGGGGCACCAATCAGCCCCAGCATTTT
cdr3_aa: CSGRGTNQPQHF
v_call: TRBV29-1
clone_size: -
j_call: TRBJ1-5
d_call: -

cdr3_nt: TGTGCCAGCAGACCACTAGCGGGAGGAGCAGATACGCAGTATTTT
cdr3_aa: CASRPLAGGADTQYF
v_call: TRBV6-1
clone_size: -
j_call: TRBJ2-3
d_call: TRBD2

cdr3_nt: TGTGCCAGCAGTGGGATGAGCATTCAGTACTTC
cdr3_aa: CASSGMSIQYF
v_call: TRBV6-1
clone_size: once
j_call: TRBJ2-4
d_call: -

cdr3_nt: TGTGCCATCAGTAGCTCGTGGGGGGGCGCCTACAATGAGCAGTTCTTC
cdr3_aa: CAISSSWGGAYNEQFF
v_call: TRBV10-3
clone_size: -
j_call: TRBJ2-1
d_call: -